These T cell receptor beta chains were read from a single sample in a study of shared clonotypes between healthy human individuals. Here immunoSEQ multiplex PCR was the method, and the copy in TCRdb shows in-frame clones only, minus some. This sample carries around 2.5 million clones, approximately 94% of them seen once, and the ten largest clones take roughly 0.36%. Sequenced sample: naive CD4+ T cells from PBMCs. Receptor source: a man aged 18 to 35 in good health. Some clones in this sample may be carry-over from other donors' samples. Each CDR3 is given with its conserved first and last residue. The order of the fields is J gene, D gene, clone size, V gene, CDR3 protein, CDR3 DNA. The D gene is left open where the match is weak. Clone size is not always given. Where it is, it says once, few, many or a class for expanded clones.

j_gene: TRBJ2-6; d_gene: -; abundance: once; v_gene: TRBV27; CDR3aa: CASTLFWGSGANVLTF; CDR3nt: TGTGCCAGCACATTGTTTTGGGGGTCTGGGGCCAACGTCCTGACTTTC
j_gene: TRBJ1-5; d_gene: -; abundance: -; v_gene: TRBV6-9; CDR3aa: CASSYSQNQPQHF; CDR3nt: TGTGCCAGCAGTTATTCGCAAAATCAGCCCCAGCATTTT
j_gene: TRBJ2-7; d_gene: -; abundance: once; v_gene: TRBV11-1; CDR3aa: CASSLNWVGTLGEQYF; CDR3nt: TGTGCCAGCAGCTTAAATTGGGTAGGGACACTAGGCGAGCAGTACTTC
j_gene: TRBJ2-4; d_gene: -; abundance: -; v_gene: TRBV10-2; CDR3aa: CASSESTAVTMVIAKNIQYF; CDR3nt: TGCGCCAGCAGTGAGTCGACGGCGGTTACGATGGTGATAGCCAAAAACATTCAGTACTTC
j_gene: TRBJ2-2; d_gene: -; abundance: -; v_gene: TRBV11-3; CDR3aa: CASSRTHWDLANTGELFF; CDR3nt: TGTGCCAGCAGCCGCACACACTGGGACCTTGCGAACACCGGGGAGCTGTTTTTT
j_gene: TRBJ2-3; d_gene: TRBD2; abundance: -; v_gene: TRBV5-1; CDR3aa: CASSLTRAGGSGSTDTQYF; CDR3nt: TGCGCCAGCAGCTTGACGAGAGCGGGAGGGAGTGGGAGCACAGATACGCAGTATTTT
j_gene: TRBJ2-5; d_gene: -; abundance: -; v_gene: TRBV28; CDR3aa: CASSYPKGGLETQYF; CDR3nt: TGTGCCAGCAGTTACCCAAAGGGTGGTTTGGAGACCCAGTACTTC
j_gene: TRBJ1-6; d_gene: TRBD1; abundance: -; v_gene: TRBV28; CDR3aa: CASSPTGTGNSPLHF; CDR3nt: TGTGCCAGCAGCCCAACCGGGACAGGGAATTCACCCCTCCACTTT
j_gene: TRBJ2-7; d_gene: TRBD2; abundance: -; v_gene: TRBV7-9; CDR3aa: CASSLTSGRTRSYEQYF; CDR3nt: TGTGCCAGCAGCTTAACTAGCGGGAGAACCCGCTCCTACGAGCAGTACTTC
j_gene: TRBJ2-2; d_gene: TRBD1; abundance: -; v_gene: TRBV6-1; CDR3aa: CASSRQGNTGELFF; CDR3nt: TGTGCCAGCAGTCGACAGGGAAACACCGGGGAGCTGTTTTTT
j_gene: TRBJ2-7; d_gene: -; abundance: -; v_gene: TRBV18; CDR3aa: CASSARRVVGYEQYF; CDR3nt: TGTGCCAGCTCGGCTAGGAGGGTCGTAGGGTACGAGCAGTACTTC